This T cell receptor (beta chain) was obtained from a study of cytomegalovirus exposure and HLA in healthy donors. PCR was performed using 60 Vbeta and 13 Jbeta primers. Sequencing used immunoSEQ multiplex PCR; TCRdb keeps in-frame clones, though not all of them. This sample has 200,000 to 250,000 clones, with around four fifths found just once. The CDR3 length is 15 residues. V dropped 3 bases and J dropped 0 bases, with 9 bases sitting between them. The germline gives CDR1 SNHLY, CDR2 FYNNEI. The receptor comes from a woman between 45 and 60 years old in good health and CMV-seropositive. The sample consisted of PBMCs. This chain links TRBV2 with TRBJ1-5, with D unclear. The CDR3 coding sequence is TGTGCCAGCAGTGACCTTGTAAATAGCAATCAGCCCCAGCATTTT. It encodes CASSDLVNSNQPQHF.